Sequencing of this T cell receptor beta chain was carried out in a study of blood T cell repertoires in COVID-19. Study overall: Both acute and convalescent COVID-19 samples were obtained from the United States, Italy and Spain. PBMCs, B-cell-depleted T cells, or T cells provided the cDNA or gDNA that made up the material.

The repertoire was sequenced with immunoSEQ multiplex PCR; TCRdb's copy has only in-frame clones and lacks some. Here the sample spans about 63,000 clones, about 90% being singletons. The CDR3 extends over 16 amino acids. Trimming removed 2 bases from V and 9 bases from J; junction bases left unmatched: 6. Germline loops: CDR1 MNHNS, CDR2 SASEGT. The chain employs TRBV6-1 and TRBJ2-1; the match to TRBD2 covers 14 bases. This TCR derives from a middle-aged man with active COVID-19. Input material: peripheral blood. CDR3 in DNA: TGTGCCAGCAGTGAACGACTAGCGGGAGGGGATTCTGAGCAGTTCTTC. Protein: CASSERLAGGDSEQFF.